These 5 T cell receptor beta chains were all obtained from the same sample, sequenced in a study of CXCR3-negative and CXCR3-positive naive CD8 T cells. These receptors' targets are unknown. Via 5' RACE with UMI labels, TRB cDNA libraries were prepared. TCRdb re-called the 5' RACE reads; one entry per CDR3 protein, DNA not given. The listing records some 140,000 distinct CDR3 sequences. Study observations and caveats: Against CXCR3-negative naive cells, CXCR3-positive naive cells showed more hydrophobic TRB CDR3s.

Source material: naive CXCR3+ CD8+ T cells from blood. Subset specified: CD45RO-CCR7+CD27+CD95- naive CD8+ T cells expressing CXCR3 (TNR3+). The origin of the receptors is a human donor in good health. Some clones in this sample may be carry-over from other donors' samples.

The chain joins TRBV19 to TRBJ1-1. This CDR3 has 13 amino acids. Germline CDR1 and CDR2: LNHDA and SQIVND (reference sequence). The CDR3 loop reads CASSMGGTSEAFF.

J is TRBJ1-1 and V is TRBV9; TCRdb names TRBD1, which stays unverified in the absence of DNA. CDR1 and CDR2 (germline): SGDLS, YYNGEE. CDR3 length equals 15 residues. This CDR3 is CASSVGDSLVTEAFF. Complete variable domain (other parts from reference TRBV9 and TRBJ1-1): DSGVTQTPKHLITATGQRVTLRCSPRSGDLSVYWYQQSLDQGLQFLIQYYNGEERAKGNILERFSAQQFPDLHSELNLSSLELGDSALYFCASSVGDSLVTEAFFGQGTRLTVV.

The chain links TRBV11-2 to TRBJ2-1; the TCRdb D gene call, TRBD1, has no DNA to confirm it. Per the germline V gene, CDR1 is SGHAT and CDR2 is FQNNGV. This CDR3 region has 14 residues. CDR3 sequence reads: CASSPGERYNEQFF. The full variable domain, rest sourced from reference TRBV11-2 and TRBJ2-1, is EAGVAQSPRYKIIEKRQSVAFWCNPISGHATLYWYQQILGQGPKLLIQFQNNGVVDDSQLPKDRFSAERLKGVDSTLKIQPAKLEDSAVYLCASSPGERYNEQFFGPGTRLTVL.

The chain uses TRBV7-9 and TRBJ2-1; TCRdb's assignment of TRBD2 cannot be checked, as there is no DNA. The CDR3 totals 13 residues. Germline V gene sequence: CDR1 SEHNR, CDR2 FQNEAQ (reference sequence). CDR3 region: CASSFPGGPGQFF.

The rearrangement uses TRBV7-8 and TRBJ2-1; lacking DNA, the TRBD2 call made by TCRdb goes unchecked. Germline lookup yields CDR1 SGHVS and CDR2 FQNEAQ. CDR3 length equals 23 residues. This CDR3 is CASSPGLAGILSLGRVSYNEQFF.